One and the same sample provided the 3 T cell receptor beta chains below, sequenced in a study of human T cells and chemical hapten exposure. Via MiXCR, TCRdb re-called the RACE reads, giving one row per CDR3 protein. Among approximately 100,000 distinct CDR3 sequences listed, approximately 11% were seen once. Sample time point: patch test 1, 2 weeks after DPC sensitization. Treatment denoted: therapeutic diphenylcyclopropenone sensitization with weekly scalp DPC. The source was whole blood, collected in connection with sensitization to the hapten diphenylcyclopropenone (DPC). The receptors shown here come from a woman between 35 and 50 years old with alopecia areata. Some clones in this sample may be carry-over from other donors' samples.

The chain carries TRBV2 and TRBJ2-4; the match to TRBD2 covers 9 bases. Trimming cost V 3 bases and J 3 bases; bases outside gene matches: 3. The CDR3 totals 15 residues. The germline V gene has CDR1 SNHLY and CDR2 FYNNEI. CDR3 sequence: CASSDSSGDKNIQYF. The CDR3 coding sequence is TGTGCCAGCAGTGATTCTAGCGGGGACAAAAACATTCAGTACTTC.

This clonotype was picked up many times. This chain uses TRBV20-1 with TRBJ1-4, with a possible D match to TRBD1 (6 bases). Germline CDR1 DFQATT, CDR2 SNEGSKA (reference sequence). CDR3 length: 16 amino acids. V gave up 3 bases and J gave up 7 bases, with 21 bases separating them. The CDR3 region is CSASTPGNRAGEKLFF. CDR3 nucleotides: TGCAGTGCTAGTACCCCGGGGAACAGGGCCGGTGAAAAACTGTTTTTT.

This clonotype was counted many times. The chain uses TRBV6-5 and TRBJ2-7; 16 nucleotides match TRBD2. The CDR3 runs 14 residues. Germline V gives CDR1 MNHEY, CDR2 SVGAGI. V lost 6 bases and J lost 4; bases outside the gene matches: 0. In DNA, the CDR3 is TGTGCCAGCAGGGGACTAGCGGGAGGGTACGAGCAGTACTTC. It translates to CASRGLAGGYEQYF.